What follows are 25 T cell receptor beta chains derived from one specimen sequenced in a study of blood T cell repertoires in COVID-19. Only in-frame clones appear in the TCRdb table, and some are missing; sequencing was by immunoSEQ multiplex PCR. The sample has about 250,000 clones; roughly 87% are singletons. Material for sequencing was peripheral blood. The source is a woman in her forties who had recovered from COVID-19.

This chain links TRBV3-1 (or the pseudogene TRBV3-2) with TRBJ1-2; D may be TRBD1 (6 bases). Trimming removed 0 bases from V and 3 bases from J, with 11 bases in between. Germline values: CDR1 LGHDT, CDR2 YNNKEL (reference sequence). The CDR3 is 15 residues long. CDR3 sequence (DNA): TGTGCCAGCAGCCAAGATATAGGGGGAGACTATGGCTACACCTTC. Protein product: CASSQDIGGDYGYTF.

The chain couples TRBV5-6 to TRBJ2-7; D gene unclear. CDR1 and CDR2 (germline): SGHDT, YYEEEE. Deletions cut 3 bases from V and 4 bases from J, with 14 bases between. CDR3 size: 14 residues. CDR3 in amino acids: CASSSVVGLYEQYF. The CDR3 DNA is TGTGCCAGCAGCTCCGTTGTTGGGCTTTACGAGCAGTACTTC. Supplemented by reference TRBV5-6 and TRBJ2-7, the full variable domain reads DAGVTQSPTHLIKTRGQQVTLRCSPKSGHDTVSWYQQALGQGPQFIFQYYEEEERQRGNFPDRFSGHQFPNYSSELNVNALLLGDSALYLCASSSVVGLYEQYFGPGTRLTVT.

This chain connects TRBV2 to TRBJ2-5, with 7 bases matching TRBD1. Germline lookup yields CDR1 SNHLY and CDR2 FYNNEI. The CDR3 extends over 14 amino acids. V lost 9 bases, J lost 0 bases, and 7 bases stayed unmatched. DNA for the CDR3: TGTGCCAGTACCCTGACAGGGTACCAAGAGACCCAGTACTTC. Translating it yields CASTLTGYQETQYF.

The chain carries TRBV5-6 and TRBJ2-1; weak D call: TRBD1 (7 bases). This CDR3 comprises 17 residues. Trimming stripped 2 bases from V and 11 bases from J, with 26 bases between. CDR1 and CDR2 from the germline V gene are SGHDT and YYEEEE. The CDR3 nucleotides are TGTGCCAGCAGCTTAAGGGGGCCCACCACTAGTGGCGGGAAGCAGTTCTTC. It encodes CASSLRGPTTSGGKQFF.

This chain uses TRBV6-5 with TRBJ2-5, with TRBD2 matching 11 bases. The CDR3 runs to 14 residues. CDR1 and CDR2 (germline): MNHEY, SVGAGI. The J segment lost 5 bases and the V segment lost 7 bases, leaving 6 bases of the junction unmatched. CDR3 sequence: CASNIAGGRETQYF. The CDR3 coding sequence is TGTGCCAGCAACATAGCGGGGGGGCGGGAGACCCAGTACTTC.

V is TRBV7-2 and J is TRBJ1-2, with TRBD1 matching over 11 bases. Germline V lookup: CDR1 SGHTA, CDR2 FQGNSA. The CDR3 has 14 residues. The V gene end was trimmed by 4 bases and the J gene end by 6 bases; junction bases not matched to a gene: 4. CDR3: CASSWDRGKNGYTF. CDR3 in DNA: TGTGCCAGCAGCTGGGACAGGGGGAAGAATGGCTACACCTTC.

On this clone itself: Other DNA sequences of this sample code for an identical CDR3. The gene calls are TRBV9 and TRBJ2-2; D gene unclear. The V end was cut by 0 bases, the J end by 7 bases, with 4 bases between. CDR3 length: 12 amino acids. Germline CDR1 is SGDLS and CDR2 is YYNGEE. The CDR3 is CASSVAGGELFF. The DNA of the CDR3 is TGTGCCAGCAGCGTAGCCGGCGGGGAGCTGTTTTTT.

The chain employs TRBV7-9 and TRBJ1-1, with D possibly being TRBD1 (5 bases). Germline CDR1 and CDR2: SEHNR and FQNEAQ (reference sequence). Trimming pared 0 bases from V and 1 base from J, leaving 6 bases between. CDR3 length equals 14 residues. CDR3 sequence reads: CASSLAGGNTEAFF. Here the CDR3 DNA reads TGTGCCAGCAGCTTAGCGGGGGGGAACACTGAAGCTTTCTTT.

There are a few counts of this clone. This chain connects TRBV28 to TRBJ1-1; D gene ambiguous. Germline CDR1 is MDHEN and CDR2 is SYDVKM. The ends were cut back, 5 bases at V and 2 bases at J, with 15 bases in the middle. This CDR3 spans 15 amino acids. The CDR3, as DNA: TGTGCCAGCAGTCCCACTAAGATGATTAACACTGAAGCTTTCTTT. Its translation: CASSPTKMINTEAFF. The entire variable domain, with the rest obtained from reference TRBV28 and TRBJ1-1, is as follows: DVKVTQSSRYLVKRTGEKVFLECVQDMDHENMFWYRQDPGLGLRLIYFSYDVKMKEKGDIPEGYSVSREKKERFSLILESASTNQTSMYLCASSPTKMINTEAFFGQGTRLTVV.

J is TRBJ1-1 and V is TRBV28; 7 bases are shared with TRBD1. V gave up 7 bases and J gave up 7 bases; unmatched junction bases: 9. The CDR3 has 13 amino acids. CDR1 is MDHEN, CDR2 SYDVKM, per germline. The CDR3 DNA is TGTGCCAGCACCAGGGGGGTACCACATGAAGCTTTCTTT. It codes for CASTRGVPHEAFF.

The table lists this clone with a count of one. The chain uses TRBV19 and TRBJ2-3, with D hard to call. V was clipped by 3 bases and J by 6 bases, with 10 bases between them. CDR3 length equals 13 residues. CDR1 is LNHDA, CDR2 SQIVND, per germline (reference sequence). The CDR3 DNA is TGTGCCAGTAGTATCGGCAGAGCGGATACGCAGTATTTT. Its translation is CASSIGRADTQYF.

This chain uses TRBV29-1 with TRBJ1-2; TRBD1 might be the D (6 bases). The germline V gene encodes CDR1 SQVTM and CDR2 ANQGSEA. The CDR3 has 14 residues. With 3 bases removed from V and 4 bases from J, the gap between germline ends came to 15 bases. The CDR3 coding sequence is TGCAGCGTTGATGGTCTTAGGGGGACCTATGGCTACACCTTC. Protein: CSVDGLRGTYGYTF.

The genes are TRBV19 and TRBJ1-2; D remains unclear. The germline CDR1 and CDR2 sequences are LNHDA and SQIVND (reference sequence). Between the trimmed V and J ends, which lost 3 bases and 7 bases, there was a span of 15 bases. CDR3 length: 14 residues. The CDR3 sequence is CASSILSGSGGYTF. In nucleotides, the CDR3 is TGTGCCAGTAGTATTCTTTCGGGTTCGGGTGGCTACACCTTC.

The chain has TRBV5-1 and TRBJ1-6; D is uncertain. This CDR3 contains 17 residues. Germline CDR1 SGHRS, CDR2 YFSETQ. V lost 4 bases and J lost 2, with 16 bases in between. Here the CDR3 DNA reads TGCGCCAGCAGCCGGGAGACGGGAGGGACCTATAATTCACCCCTCCACTTT. Protein product: CASSRETGGTYNSPLHF.

The chain combines TRBV4-1 with TRBJ2-3; TRBD2 is a possible D gene (6 bases). The germline V and J ends were trimmed by 6 bases and 4 bases, with 20 bases remaining between them. Germline loops: CDR1 MGHRA, CDR2 YSYEKL. The CDR3 sequence is 16 residues long. CDR3 amino acids: CASRDRWGVKADTQYF. In DNA form, the CDR3 reads TGCGCCAGCAGGGACCGTTGGGGGGTTAAGGCAGATACGCAGTATTTT.

The chain employs TRBV7-2 and TRBJ2-3; D not certain. Germline V gene lookup returns CDR1 SGHTA and CDR2 FQGNSA. The CDR3 spans 13 residues. Trimming stripped 4 bases from V and 1 base from J, with 6 bases between. In DNA, the CDR3 is TGTGCCAGCAGCTCCCCTGGCACAGATACGCAGTATTTT. Translation gives CASSSPGTDTQYF.

This chain connects TRBV7-9 to TRBJ1-5; 9 bases align to TRBD1. This CDR3 is built from 15 residues. Trimming removed 6 bases from V and 3 bases from J; junction bases left unmatched: 6. Germline V CDR1 and CDR2: SEHNR, FQNEAQ (reference sequence). The DNA for the CDR3 is TGTGCCAGCAGTACCGGGACAGGGTTCAATCAGCCCCAGCATTTT. The encoded protein is CASSTGTGFNQPQHF.

The sample holds one count of this clone. The V gene is TRBV9, the J gene TRBJ2-3; D unclear. The CDR3 extends over 13 amino acids. Trimming cost V 3 bases and J 6 bases, with 11 bases left between them. Germline CDR1 reads SGDLS; CDR2 reads YYNGEE. CDR3: CASSARRSDTQYF. Written as DNA, the CDR3 is TGTGCCAGCAGCGCCCGGCGGTCGGATACGCAGTATTTT.

In DNA form, the CDR3 reads TGTGCCAGCAGTTACTCGAGAAGCTCCTACAATGAGCAGTTCTTC. As protein: CASSYSRSSYNEQFF. The V call is TRBV6-5, the J call TRBJ2-1, with unresolved D. There are 15 residues in the CDR3. Germline V gene lookup returns CDR1 MNHEY and CDR2 SVGAGI. The V and J ends lost 0 bases and 0 bases respectively, with 6 bases between them.

The V call is TRBV19, the J call TRBJ2-1; no firm D call. The V and J ends lost 3 bases and 0 bases respectively, with 12 bases between them. The V gene's germline CDR1 is LNHDA and CDR2 SQIVND (reference sequence). This CDR3 comprises 16 residues. The CDR3 protein is CASSIREFSSYNEQFF. For the CDR3, the DNA is TGTGCCAGTAGTATCCGCGAATTTAGCTCCTACAATGAGCAGTTCTTC.

This chain connects TRBV6-2 or TRBV6-3 to TRBJ2-3; maybe TRBD2 (5 bases). The V gene lost 2 bases and the J gene lost 3 bases, with 12 bases spanning the gap. From germline, CDR1 is MNHEY and CDR2 SVGEGT. The CDR3 is made up of 15 amino acids. The CDR3, as DNA: TGTGCCAGCAGTTACAACAGTTTAGCGACAGATACGCAGTATTTT. Translating gives CASSYNSLATDTQYF.

The CDR3 here is CSVPRTSGSPETQYF. For the CDR3, the DNA is TGCAGCGTTCCCCGGACTAGCGGGAGTCCAGAGACCCAGTACTTC. The chain uses TRBV29-1 and TRBJ2-5; TRBD2 aligns across 13 bases. Germline V gene data show CDR1 as SQVTM and CDR2 as ANQGSEA. This CDR3 contains 15 residues. V dropped 5 bases and J dropped 4; count of bases not matched to a gene: 7.

The chain combines TRBV4-1 with TRBJ1-4; 8 bases map to TRBD1. The ends lost 4 bases at V and 8 bases at J; junction bases unmatched: 9. The germline V gene encodes CDR1 MGHRA and CDR2 YSYEKL. The CDR3 loop spans 15 amino acids. The CDR3, as DNA: TGCGCCAGCAGCCTAGGACAGGGAGGGTGGGAAAAACTGTTTTTT. This sequence encodes CASSLGQGGWEKLFF.

V is TRBV18 and J is TRBJ2-2, with no clear D. Per the germline V gene, CDR1 is KGHSH and CDR2 is LQKENI. The CDR3 runs 13 residues. The germline V and J ends were trimmed by 3 bases and 7 bases, with 9 bases remaining between them. CDR3 bases: TGTGCCAGCTCACCCATTGAGATCGGGGAGCTGTTTTTT. It is translated as CASSPIEIGELFF.

The V call is TRBV6-1, the J call TRBJ2-7; 8 nucleotides agree with TRBD2. Germline trimming cut 2 bases from V and 0 bases from J; bases unmatched to any gene: 9. Germline V CDR1 and CDR2: MNHNS, SASEGT. The CDR3 has 17 amino acids. CDR3 coding DNA: TGTGCCAGCAGTGAATATCCTCGGCGGGGGGACTCCTACGAGCAGTACTTC. Its protein is CASSEYPRRGDSYEQYF.